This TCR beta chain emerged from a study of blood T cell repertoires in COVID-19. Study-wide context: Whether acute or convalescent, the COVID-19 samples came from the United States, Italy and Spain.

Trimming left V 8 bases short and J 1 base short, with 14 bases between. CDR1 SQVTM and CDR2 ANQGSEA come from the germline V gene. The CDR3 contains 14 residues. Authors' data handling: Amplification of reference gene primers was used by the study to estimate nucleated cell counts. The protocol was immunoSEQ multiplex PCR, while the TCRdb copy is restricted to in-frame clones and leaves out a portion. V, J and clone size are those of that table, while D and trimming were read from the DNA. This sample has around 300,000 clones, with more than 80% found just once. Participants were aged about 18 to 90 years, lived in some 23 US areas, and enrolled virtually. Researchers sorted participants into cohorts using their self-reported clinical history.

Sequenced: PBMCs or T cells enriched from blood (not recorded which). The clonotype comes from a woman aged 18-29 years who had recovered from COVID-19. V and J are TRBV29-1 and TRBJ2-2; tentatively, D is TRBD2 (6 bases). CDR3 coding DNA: TGCAGCTCTCAAATGGGGGGGAACACCGGGGAGCTGTTTTTT. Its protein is CSSQMGGNTGELFF.